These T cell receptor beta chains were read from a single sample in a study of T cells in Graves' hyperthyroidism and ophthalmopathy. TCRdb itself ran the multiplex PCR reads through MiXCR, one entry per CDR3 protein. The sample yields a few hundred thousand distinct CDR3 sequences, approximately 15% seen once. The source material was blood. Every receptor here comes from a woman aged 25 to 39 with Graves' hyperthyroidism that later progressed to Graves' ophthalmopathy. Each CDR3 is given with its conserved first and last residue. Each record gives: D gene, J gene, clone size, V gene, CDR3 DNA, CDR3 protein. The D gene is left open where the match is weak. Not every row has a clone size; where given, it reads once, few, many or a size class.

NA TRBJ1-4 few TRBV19 TGTGCCAGTAGTCCTTCCGGGACCAATGAAAAACTGTTTTTT CASSPSGTNEKLFF
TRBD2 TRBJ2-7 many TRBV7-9 TGTGCCAGCAGCTTATCCGAGACTAGCGGGAGGGCCGTCTACGAGCAGTACTTC CASSLSETSGRAVYEQYF
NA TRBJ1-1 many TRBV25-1 TGTGCCAGCAGTGGCTCAGGGCCCACTGAAGCTTTCTTT CASSGSGPTEAFF
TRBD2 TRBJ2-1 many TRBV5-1 TGCGCCAGCGCCGGGACTAGCGGGAACGGCAATGAGCAGTTCTTC CASAGTSGNGNEQFF
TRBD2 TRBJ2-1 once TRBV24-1 TGTGCCACCATGTCCTTGGGCCTAGCGGGAGAAGACAATGAGCAGTTCTTC CATMSLGLAGEDNEQFF
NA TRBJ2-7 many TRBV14 TGTGCCAGCAGCGTAGGACAGAACGAGCAGTACTTC CASSVGQNEQYF
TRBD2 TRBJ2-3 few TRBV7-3 TGTGCCAGCAGCTTAAGTGCTAGCGGGATCACAGATACGCAGTATTTT CASSLSASGITDTQYF
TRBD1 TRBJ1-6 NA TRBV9 TGTGCCAGCAGCCCCGGGGGGGGACAGGGGCATTCACCCCTCCACTTT CASSPGGGQGHSPLHF
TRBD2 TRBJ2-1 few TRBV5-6 TGTGCCAGCAGCGCCGGACTAGCGGGAGGGCCGGGGAATGAGCAGTTCTTC CASSAGLAGGPGNEQFF
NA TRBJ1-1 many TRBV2 TGTGCCAGCAGTGGTGAGGGTAGTGAAGCTTTCTTT CASSGEGSEAFF
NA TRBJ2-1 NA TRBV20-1 TGCAGTGCACCCACGGGATACAATGAGCAGTTCTTC CSAPTGYNEQFF
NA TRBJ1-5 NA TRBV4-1 TGCGCCAGCAGCCAAGGGGGGGGCGCGGGGCCAGGGGAGCCCCAGCATTTT CASSQGGGAGPGEPQHF
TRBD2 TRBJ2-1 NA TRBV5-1 TGCGCCAGCAGCCCAAGCGGGAGGGCCGCTTTAGGTGAGCAGTTCTTC CASSPSGRAALGEQFF
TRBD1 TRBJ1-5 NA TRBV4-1 TGCGCCAGCAGCCAAGATGATAACAGGGGGGTTTTTCAGCCCCAGCATTTT CASSQDDNRGVFQPQHF
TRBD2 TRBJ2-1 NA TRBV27 TGTGCCAGCAGTCCGGGACTAGCGGGAGGGTCGGCTTTCCATGAGCAGTTCTTC CASSPGLAGGSAFHEQFF
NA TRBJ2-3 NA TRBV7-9 TGTGCCAGCAGCTTAGCGCTACGGGTCCCTAGCACAGATACGCAGTATTTT CASSLALRVPSTDTQYF
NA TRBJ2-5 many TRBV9 TGTGCCAGCAGGCGGGGTTTGTCAGACTGGGAAGAGACCCAGTACTTC CASRRGLSDWEETQYF
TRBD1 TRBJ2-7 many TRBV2 TGTGCCAGCAGTGAGGACAGGTCCCACGAGCAGTACTTC CASSEDRSHEQYF
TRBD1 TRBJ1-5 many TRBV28 TGTGCCAGCAGCTCCGGGGGGACAGGGGGGCCTAGGCGCAATCAGCCCCAGCATTTT CASSSGGTGGPRRNQPQHF
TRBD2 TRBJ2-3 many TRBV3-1 TGTGCCAGCAGCCCCTGGACTAGCACGACAGATACGCAGTATTTT CASSPWTSTTDTQYF
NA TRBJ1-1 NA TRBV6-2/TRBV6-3 TGTGCCAGCAGTCTGACCCTCCGGGGCACTGAAGCTTTCTTT CASSLTLRGTEAFF
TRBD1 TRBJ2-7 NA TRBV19 TGTGCCAGCAGTATTCGAGAACAGGGGAGCTCCTACGAGCAGTACTTC CASSIREQGSSYEQYF
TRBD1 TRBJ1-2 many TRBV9 TGTGCCAGCAGCGTAGGGGAAAGGGACAGGGCTAACTATGGCTACACCTTC CASSVGERDRANYGYTF
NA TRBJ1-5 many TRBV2 TGTGCCAGCATGGGGGTCAGCCAGCCCCAGCATTTT CASMGVSQPQHF
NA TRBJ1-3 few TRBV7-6 TGTGCCAGCAGCTTAGGGCACGGAAACACCATATATTTT CASSLGHGNTIYF
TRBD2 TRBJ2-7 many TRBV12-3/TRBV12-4 TGTGCCAGCAGTTCAAGCGGGAGTAAGATCTACGAGCAGTACTTC CASSSSGSKIYEQYF
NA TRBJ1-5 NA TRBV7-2 TGTGCCAGCAGCTTATTCCGGTGGGGCAGTCCATCAGGTCAGCCCCAGCATTTT CASSLFRWGSPSGQPQHF
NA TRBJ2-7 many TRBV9 TGTGCCAGCAGCGGAGGACCGGGAGTGAATCTTCCCGGCTACGAGCAGTACTTC CASSGGPGVNLPGYEQYF
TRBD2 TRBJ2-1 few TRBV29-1 TGCAGCGTTGAAGATCGGCGGGAGACGGACAATGAGCAGTTCTTC CSVEDRRETDNEQFF
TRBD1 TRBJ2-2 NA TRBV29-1 TGCAGCGTGACAGGGGGCGTGAATACCGGGGAGCTGTTTTTT CSVTGGVNTGELFF
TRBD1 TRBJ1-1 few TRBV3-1 TGTGCCAGCAGCCAAGATAGATGGGCAGGGGGCTGGTCGGGCACTGAAGCTTTCTTT CASSQDRWAGGWSGTEAFF
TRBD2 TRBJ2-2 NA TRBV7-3 TGTGCCAGCGGCTTAAGCGGGGGGCTAGGGACCGGGGAGCTGTTTTTT CASGLSGGLGTGELFF
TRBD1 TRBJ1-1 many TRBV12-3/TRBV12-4 TGTGCCAGCAGTCCGGACAGGGCGACTGAAGCTTTCTTT CASSPDRATEAFF